The sequence of this T cell receptor (beta chain) was determined in a study of vaccination effects on CD4 cells after COVID-19. Study findings and constraints: Clones arising from infection and from vaccination showed marked clonal contraction late after vaccination.

Assay used: immunoSEQ multiplex PCR; TCRdb lists only in-frame clones, some missing. The table includes some 70,000 clones, around 81% detected once. Of note for this clone: Its antigen is undetermined.

Expansion with viral peptide pools was applied to antigen-specific CD4+ T cells by the ViraFEST assay prior to sequencing. After around ten days in culture, the CD4+ T cells were isolated. All participants had two doses of either the BNT162b2 or mRNA-1273 vaccine. Germline loops: CDR1 SGHNT, CDR2 YENEEA. The V and J ends lost 6 bases and 1 base, in that order; junction bases with no gene match: 5. The CDR3 has 15 amino acids. The sequence was obtained from a human donor who received a COVID-19 vaccine. Sample: CD4+ T cells from PBMCs cultured with HCoV-229E spike peptides, taken after COVID-19 vaccination. The chain is built from TRBV11-3 and TRBJ2-2; 7 bases line up with TRBD1. The CDR3 is CASRPTGMNTGELFF. The CDR3, as DNA: TGTGCCAGCAGACCGACAGGGATGAACACCGGGGAGCTGTTTTTT.